The entry below gives a single T cell receptor beta chain sequence along with its context. What it recognizes is unknown. Per germline, CDR1 LGHNA and CDR2 YSLEER. This CDR3 contains 15 residues. V lost 0 bases, J lost 1 base, and 8 bases lay in between. Measured with immunoSEQ multiplex PCR; TCRdb has only the in-frame clones, and not every one. Of about 30,000 clones listed, about 95% are singletons. The source of the sample is a study of T cells in tuberculosis. Whole-study context: IGRA-negative adolescents, IGRA-positive adolescents with latent tuberculosis and adults with active tuberculosis formed this South African cohort. Whole-study findings and limits: The TCR-beta difference was not significant; alpha differences partly reflected length.

V and J are TRBV4-3 and TRBJ2-3; TRBD2 might be the D (5 bases). Sequenced material: PBMCs. This receptor was identified in a donor aged 5 to 30 with latent tuberculosis or without tuberculosis infection. The CDR3 reads CASSQERVGTDTQYF. CDR3 sequence (DNA): TGCGCCAGCAGCCAAGAGAGGGTCGGCACAGATACGCAGTATTTT.